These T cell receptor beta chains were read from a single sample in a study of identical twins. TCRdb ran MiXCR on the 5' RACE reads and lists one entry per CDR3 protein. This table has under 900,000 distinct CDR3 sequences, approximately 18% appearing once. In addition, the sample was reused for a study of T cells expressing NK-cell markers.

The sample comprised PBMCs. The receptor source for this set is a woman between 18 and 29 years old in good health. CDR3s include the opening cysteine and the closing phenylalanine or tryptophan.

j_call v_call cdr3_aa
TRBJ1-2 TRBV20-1 CSASLIEGAYGYTF
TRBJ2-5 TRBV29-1 CSVVPERSSFPYF
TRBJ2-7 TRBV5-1 CASSLVSPSGGFYEQYF
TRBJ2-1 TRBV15 CATSREGSSYNEQFF
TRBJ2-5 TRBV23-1 CASTEDREKETQYF
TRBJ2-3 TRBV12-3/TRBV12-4 CASSTRRSTDTQYF
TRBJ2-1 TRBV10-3 CAIKDGINEQFF
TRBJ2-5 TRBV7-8 CASSPRDFGGTQYF
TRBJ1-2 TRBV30 CAWGTTSYGYTF
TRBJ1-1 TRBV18 CASSGSTTEAFF
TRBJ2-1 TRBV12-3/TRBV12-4 CASTLLPGGEQFF
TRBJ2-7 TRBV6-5 CASSYGTGRAEQYF
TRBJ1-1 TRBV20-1 CSAIQGVRTEAFF
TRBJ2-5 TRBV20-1 CSAQVAGGGETQYF
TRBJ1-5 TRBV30 CAWSTRDRGNQPQHF
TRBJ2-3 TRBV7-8 CASSPGLGWSDTQYF
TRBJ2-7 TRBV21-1 CASSDCKKGLYEQYF
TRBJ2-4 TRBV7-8 CASSLGHLGDSQYF
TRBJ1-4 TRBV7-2 CASSFWDSEKLFF
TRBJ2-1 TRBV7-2 CASSRRGGAYNEQFF
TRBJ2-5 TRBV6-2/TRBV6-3 CASSSLERDGGYF
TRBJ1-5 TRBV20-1 CSGGDSNQPQHF
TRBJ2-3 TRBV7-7 CASSLAPPAGGSTDTQYF
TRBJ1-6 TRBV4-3 CASSQEKVYNSPLHF
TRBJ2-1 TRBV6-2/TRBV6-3 CASSYSPNRLANEQFF
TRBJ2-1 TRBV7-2 CASSKRVYNEQFF
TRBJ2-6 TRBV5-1 CASSLEGWGHLSGANVLTF
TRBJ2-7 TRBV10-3 CAISGPTATYEQYF
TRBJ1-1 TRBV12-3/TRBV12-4 CASRGHTGGNTEAFF
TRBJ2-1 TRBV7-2 CASTQRDPEAHEQFF
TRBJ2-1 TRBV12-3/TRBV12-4 CASSFSLGRSYNEQFF
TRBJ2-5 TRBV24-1 CATGAGNGVTETQYF
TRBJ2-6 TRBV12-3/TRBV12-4 CASSRTGANVLTF
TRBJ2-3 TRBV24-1 CATSDSPRILTSTDTQYF
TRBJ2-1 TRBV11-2 CASSSWTAPYNEQFF
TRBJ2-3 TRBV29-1 CSVEFTDTQYF
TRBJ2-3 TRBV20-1 CSAPRLAGADTQYF
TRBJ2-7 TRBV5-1 CASSLEGQYLEQYF
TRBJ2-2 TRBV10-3 CAIRGDRNTGELFF
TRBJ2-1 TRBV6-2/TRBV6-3 CASSRVGTRPYNEQFF
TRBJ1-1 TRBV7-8 CASLMGGFTFF
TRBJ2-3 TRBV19 CASDDRGFTDTQYF
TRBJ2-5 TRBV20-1 CSARSGNQETQYF
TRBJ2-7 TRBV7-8 CASSLRRDRAYEQYF